This entry describes one T cell receptor beta chain. This sample is drawn from a study of blood T cells in healthy people across ages. PCR was performed a second time for about 7 to 12 cycles using a sample-barcoded 5' primer and a J-beta primer mix. Each CDR3 protein is one row after TCRdb ran MiXCR on the 5' RACE reads. The data contain more than 800,000 distinct CDR3 sequences, around 45% of them seen just once; the ten biggest clones take up about 19%. J lost 0 bases, V lost 10 bases, and 13 bases had no gene match. The CDR3 is 16 residues long. The clonotype originates from a woman aged 55-69 years in good health. Sequenced: blood. The genes are TRBV12-3 or TRBV12-4 and TRBJ2-3, with 7 positions matching TRBD2. CDR3 residues: CAILGRKRGSTDTQYF. DNA of the CDR3: TGTGCCATTCTTGGGCGGAAGCGGGGAAGCACAGATACGCAGTATTTT.